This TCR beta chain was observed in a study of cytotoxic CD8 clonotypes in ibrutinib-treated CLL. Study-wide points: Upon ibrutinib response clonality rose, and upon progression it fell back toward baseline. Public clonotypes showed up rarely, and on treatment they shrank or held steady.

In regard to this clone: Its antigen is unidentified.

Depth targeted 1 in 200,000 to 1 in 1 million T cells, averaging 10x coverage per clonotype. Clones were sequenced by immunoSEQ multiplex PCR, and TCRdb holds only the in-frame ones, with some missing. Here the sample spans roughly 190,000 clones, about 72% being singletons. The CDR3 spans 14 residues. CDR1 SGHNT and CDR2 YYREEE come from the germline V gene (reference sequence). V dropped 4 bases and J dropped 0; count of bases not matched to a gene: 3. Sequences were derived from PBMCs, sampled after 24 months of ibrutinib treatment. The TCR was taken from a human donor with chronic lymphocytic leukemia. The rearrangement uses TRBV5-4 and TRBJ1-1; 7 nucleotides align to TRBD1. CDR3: CASSKTGMNTEAFF. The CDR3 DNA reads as TGTGCCAGCAGCAAGACAGGGATGAACACTGAAGCTTTCTTT.